These 28 T cell receptor beta chains originate from one sample sequenced in a study of cytomegalovirus exposure and HLA in healthy donors. PCR used 60 Vbeta primers and 13 Jbeta primers. Method: immunoSEQ multiplex PCR; TCRdb's copy keeps in-frame clones and lacks some. The repertoire holds 150,000 to 170,000 clones, with about 75% as singletons. Sequencing used PBMCs. These receptors all come from a man younger than 30 in good health and CMV-seronegative.

V usage is TRBV4-1 and J usage is TRBJ2-1; 7 positions match TRBD2. Germline values: CDR1 MGHRA, CDR2 YSYEKL. The CDR3 is 15 residues long. The J segment lost 10 bases and the V segment lost 1 base, leaving 10 bases of the junction unmatched. CDR3: CASSQGRAGVEEQFF. As DNA, the CDR3 is TGCGCCAGCAGCCAAGGGAGGGCGGGAGTCGAGGAGCAGTTCTTC.

This chain uses TRBV27 with TRBJ1-2, with TRBD1 matching 8 bases. The germline V gene has CDR1 MNHEY and CDR2 SMNVEV (reference sequence). V was clipped by 2 bases and J by 6 bases; unmatched bases: 2. The CDR3 contains 13 residues. This CDR3 reads CASSLTDRDGYTF. The CDR3 DNA sequence: TGTGCCAGCAGTTTAACGGACAGGGATGGCTACACCTTC.

The V and J genes are TRBV5-1 and TRBJ2-3; TRBD1 matches 7 bases. Germline-derived CDR1 and CDR2 are SGHRS and YFSETQ. The CDR3 is 17 amino acids. V lost 7 bases to trimming and J lost 0 bases; unmatched junction nucleotides: 14. The CDR3 region has the DNA TGCGCCAGCGCCCTTATTGGGGGACAGCCTAGCACAGATACGCAGTATTTT. It specifies CASALIGGQPSTDTQYF.

The chain combines TRBV5-4 with TRBJ1-1, with 9 bases that match TRBD1. Unmatched junction bases numbered 16, after V lost 3 bases and J lost 4 bases. The CDR3 is made up of 18 amino acids. Germline CDR1 SGHNT, CDR2 YYREEE (reference sequence). CDR3 sequence reads: CASSSSAGTGLWATEAFF. DNA for the CDR3: TGTGCCAGCAGCTCATCTGCCGGGACAGGGTTATGGGCCACTGAAGCTTTCTTT. The whole variable domain, filled in from reference TRBV5-4 and TRBJ1-1, reads ETGVTQSPTHLIKTRGQQVTLRCSSQSGHNTVSWYQQALGQGPQFIFQYYREEENGRGNFPPRFSGLQFPNYSSELNVNALELDDSALYLCASSSSAGTGLWATEAFFGQGTRLTVV.

This rearrangement joins TRBV19 to TRBJ2-7, with D possibly TRBD2 on 6 matching bases. The CDR3 contains 13 residues. V was clipped by 6 bases and J by 5 bases, with 14 bases between them. CDR1 is LNHDA, CDR2 SQIVND, per germline (reference sequence). CDR3 residues: CASSDGGFHEQYF. The CDR3 DNA follows: TGTGCCAGTAGCGATGGGGGGTTCCACGAGCAGTACTTC.

This clone turned up a few times. The genes are TRBV2 and TRBJ2-2, with 12 positions matching TRBD2. V was pared by 4 bases and J by 5 bases, with 2 bases of the junction left unmatched. Germline V gene sequence: CDR1 SNHLY, CDR2 FYNNEI. The CDR3 totals 15 residues. The CDR3 is CASSGLAGGTGELFF. DNA for the CDR3: TGTGCCAGCAGTGGTCTAGCGGGAGGGACCGGGGAGCTGTTTTTT.

The V call is TRBV7-9, the J call TRBJ1-2; D not certain. Germline loops: CDR1 SEHNR, CDR2 FQNEAQ (reference sequence). This CDR3 has 12 residues. The germline V and J ends were trimmed by 4 bases and 6 bases, with 9 bases remaining between them. In nucleotides, the CDR3 is TGTGCCAGCAGCTCCCGCCAGGATGGCTACACCTTC. Translation gives CASSSRQDGYTF.

The gene calls are TRBV4-1 and TRBJ2-2; 8 bases map to TRBD2. The CDR3 totals 15 residues. Germline CDR1 MGHRA, CDR2 YSYEKL. V gave up 4 bases and J gave up 6 bases; unmatched junction bases: 7. The CDR3 sequence is CASSLTAGGSGELFF. DNA of the CDR3: TGCGCCAGCAGCCTAACCGCGGGAGGATCCGGGGAGCTGTTTTTT.

The V gene is TRBV5-6, the J gene TRBJ1-1; D remains unclear. The CDR3 sequence is 13 residues long. Trimming cost V 7 bases and J 6 bases, with 16 bases left between them. Germline values: CDR1 SGHDT, CDR2 YYEEEE. CDR3 loop: CASWGDVRAEAFF. The DNA of the CDR3 is TGTGCCAGCTGGGGAGATGTCCGCGCTGAAGCTTTCTTT.

This clone has a handful of counts. This chain uses TRBV6-1 with TRBJ2-5, with D possibly matching TRBD2 (6 bases). The length of the CDR3 is 15 residues. In germline, CDR1 is MNHNS, CDR2 SASEGT. V was shortened by 10 bases and J by 5 bases, with 23 bases between the two germline ends. The CDR3 loop reads CATYTGLRGTETQYF. For the CDR3, the DNA is TGTGCCACCTACACGGGACTCCGGGGGACGGAGACCCAGTACTTC.

The chain links TRBV5-1 to TRBJ2-3, with TRBD2 identical over 8 bases. Germline assignment: CDR1 SGHRS and CDR2 YFSETQ. V trimming: 4 bases; J trimming: 0 bases; junction bases outside the gene matches: 4. The CDR3 covers 15 residues. DNA of the CDR3: TGCGCCAGCAGCCCCGCTAGCGGGAGCACAGATACGCAGTATTTT. Its protein product is CASSPASGSTDTQYF.

The chain joins TRBV30 to TRBJ2-1; 10 nucleotides align to TRBD1. After removal of 3 bases from V and 5 bases from J, the junction contained 4 bases not matched to a gene. The germline V gene encodes CDR1 GTSNPN and CDR2 SVGIG (reference sequence). The CDR3 runs to 14 residues. CDR3 coding DNA: TGTGCCTGGAGCCTGACAGGGGGCCACAATGAGCAGTTCTTC. Amino acid sequence: CAWSLTGGHNEQFF.

V and J are TRBV5-4 and TRBJ2-2; weak D call: TRBD2 (6 bases). The germline V gene has CDR1 SGHNT and CDR2 YYREEE (reference sequence). The V end was cut by 0 bases, the J end by 3 bases, with 9 bases between. The CDR3 is made up of 15 amino acids. CDR3 loop: CASSLVGGYTGELFF. The CDR3 nucleotides are TGTGCCAGCAGCTTGGTGGGGGGATACACCGGGGAGCTGTTTTTT. The variable domain in full, completed from reference TRBV5-4 and TRBJ2-2, reads ETGVTQSPTHLIKTRGQQVTLRCSSQSGHNTVSWYQQALGQGPQFIFQYYREEENGRGNFPPRFSGLQFPNYSSELNVNALELDDSALYLCASSLVGGYTGELFFGEGSRLTVL.

DNA for the CDR3: TGTGCCAGCAACTGGAGAACAGGGGTCGAGCAGTACTTC. Its translation is CASNWRTGVEQYF. V and J are TRBV7-2 and TRBJ2-7; TRBD1 agrees at 7 bases. Germline lookup yields CDR1 SGHTA and CDR2 FQGNSA. The CDR3 is 13 residues long. V trimming: 7 bases; J trimming: 6 bases; junction bases outside the gene matches: 9.

The chain recombines TRBV2 with TRBJ2-7; unclear D gene. V lost 3 bases to trimming and J lost 3 bases, with 6 bases between them. Germline CDR1 SNHLY, CDR2 FYNNEI. The CDR3 is 12 residues long. CDR3 amino acids: CASSEGLYEQYF. The DNA for the CDR3 is TGTGCCAGCAGTGAGGGCCTCTACGAGCAGTACTTC.

This clone was counted once. The chain carries TRBV9 and TRBJ1-1; 8 bases align to TRBD1. The CDR3 is 16 amino acids. V trimming: 0 bases; J trimming: 0 bases; junction bases outside the gene matches: 4. The germline V gene encodes CDR1 SGDLS and CDR2 YYNGEE. The CDR3 is CASSVGDRRLNTEAFF. CDR3 DNA: TGTGCCAGCAGCGTAGGGGACAGGAGATTGAACACTGAAGCTTTCTTT.

Details on this clone: The same CDR3 arises from other DNA sequences in this sample as well. This chain uses TRBV27 with TRBJ2-2; the match to TRBD2 covers 11 bases. The ends lost 3 bases at V and 4 bases at J; junction bases unmatched: 1. The CDR3 length is 15 residues. Germline CDR1 and CDR2: MNHEY and SMNVEV (reference sequence). The CDR3: CASSFLAGGTGELFF. As DNA, the CDR3 is TGTGCCAGCAGTTTCCTAGCGGGAGGCACCGGGGAGCTGTTTTTT.

The chain links TRBV19 to TRBJ2-7; possibly TRBD2 for D (5 bases). Trimming stripped 0 bases from V and 4 bases from J, with 13 bases between. Germline CDR1 reads LNHDA; CDR2 reads SQIVND (reference sequence). The CDR3 runs to 15 residues. The DNA of the CDR3 is TGTGCCAGTAGTATAGATGAGGGTCCGCGGTACGAGCAGTACTTC. As protein: CASSIDEGPRYEQYF.

This sequence joins TRBV30 and TRBJ2-1, with TRBD1 matching 8 bases. V dropped 4 bases and J dropped 7; count of bases not matched to a gene: 9. The CDR3 length is 14 residues. Germline V gene data show CDR1 as GTSNPN and CDR2 as SVGIG (reference sequence). The CDR3 bases are TGTGCCTGGACCGCGCAGGGGGCGAAGAATGAGCAGTTCTTC. Translated: CAWTAQGAKNEQFF.

This chain connects TRBV12-5 to TRBJ2-1; 9 nucleotides line up with TRBD2. The CDR3 length is 17 residues. J was trimmed by 10 bases and V by 6 bases; bases with no gene match: 19. CDR1 is LGHNT, CDR2 FRNRAP, per germline. The chain's CDR3 is CASGRRTGTSTPREQFF. CDR3 DNA sequence: TGTGCTAGTGGCCGCCGAACCGGGACTAGCACCCCGAGGGAGCAGTTCTTC.

This clone appeared a few times. The chain has TRBV7-9 and TRBJ2-7, with TRBD1 matching 8 bases. The CDR3 length is 14 residues. Looked up from germline, CDR1 is SEHNR and CDR2 is FQNEAQ (reference sequence). The V and J ends lost 11 bases and 7 bases, in that order; junction bases with no gene match: 16. This CDR3 is CAGVKHQGAGEQYF. CDR3 nucleotide sequence: TGTGCCGGAGTTAAGCATCAGGGGGCGGGAGAGCAGTACTTC.

The chain is built from TRBV28 and TRBJ2-5, with D hard to call. The germline CDR1 and CDR2 sequences are MDHEN and SYDVKM. The CDR3 spans 14 residues. Deletions cut 3 bases from V and 3 bases from J, with 11 bases between. The CDR3 DNA follows: TGTGCCAGCAGTTTTGTTAGCATAGAAGAGACCCAGTACTTC. Protein sequence: CASSFVSIEETQYF.

This clone was seen a handful of times. The CDR3 sequence is CASIRTGGSTNEKLFF. In DNA, the CDR3 is TGTGCCAGCATCAGGACAGGGGGCTCAACTAATGAAAAACTGTTTTTT. This chain joins TRBV7-9 and TRBJ1-4; 11 bases align to TRBD1. Germline CDR1 is SEHNR and CDR2 is FQNEAQ (reference sequence). This CDR3 has 16 residues. V was clipped by 7 bases and J by 0 bases; unmatched bases: 4.

The chain uses TRBV7-2 and TRBJ2-1; 7 bases are shared with TRBD2. Germline V CDR1 and CDR2: SGHTA, FQGNSA. The CDR3 is made up of 13 amino acids. V lost 1 base, J lost 13 bases, and 7 bases stayed unmatched. The CDR3 sequence is CASSLEPTSVQFF. CDR3 bases: TGTGCCAGCAGCTTAGAACCTACTAGCGTCCAGTTCTTC.

In this sample, this clone turned up once. The CDR3 protein is CASSSRDRGRGEKLFF. The CDR3 DNA is TGTGCCAGCAGCTCCCGGGACAGGGGGCGCGGTGAAAAACTGTTTTTT. The chain links TRBV7-8 to TRBJ1-4, with 12 bases fitting TRBD1. Per the germline V gene, CDR1 is SGHVS and CDR2 is FQNEAQ. V shed 4 bases, J shed 7 bases, and the junction held 7 bases outside the gene matches. The CDR3 is 16 residues long.

The J gene is TRBJ1-1, the V gene TRBV5-1; no clear D gene. CDR3 length: 11 amino acids. V lost 3 bases and J 7 bases, leaving 7 bases between the germline ends. In germline, CDR1 is SGHRS, CDR2 YFSETQ. The CDR3 DNA follows: TGCGCCAGCAGCTCACAGTGTGAAGCTTTCTTT. It is translated as CASSSQCEAFF.

The rearrangement joins TRBV6-6 to TRBJ2-5; TRBD2 matches 10 bases. Trimming cost V 7 bases and J 5 bases; bases outside gene matches: 4. The CDR3 sequence is 13 residues long. The germline V gene encodes CDR1 MNHNY and CDR2 SVGAGI (reference sequence). CDR3 residues: CASTPTSGETQYF. The CDR3 region has the DNA TGTGCCAGCACTCCGACTAGCGGGGAGACCCAGTACTTC.

Note on this clone: Mismatch with germline at one junction end may stem from a read error. The gene calls are TRBV7-9 and TRBJ2-7, with TRBD2 identical over 12 bases. Germline CDR1 and CDR2: SEHNR and FQNEAQ (reference sequence). CDR3 length: 15 residues. The CDR3 nucleotides are TGTTCCAGCAGCCCCTCGACTAGCGGGAGTTACGAGCAGTACTTC. This gives the protein CSSSPSTSGSYEQYF.